This note documents a single TCR beta chain sequence. This sample stems from a study of control samples from healthy donors and cancer patients. Generated by immunoSEQ multiplex PCR, the TCRdb table keeps only in-frame clones and is missing some. The sample consists of 120,000 to 150,000 clones, 75% to 90% of them appearing once. This CDR3 region has 12 residues. Looked up from germline, CDR1 is SEHNR and CDR2 is FQNEAQ (reference sequence). The germline V and J ends were trimmed by 5 bases and 6 bases, with 7 bases remaining between them. Sequencing was carried out using blood. The chain recombines TRBV7-9 with TRBJ2-2; D unresolved. The TCR originated in a man aged 25 to 40 in good health. The CDR3 is CASSPPAGELFF. CDR3 DNA sequence: TGTGCCAGCAGCCCCCCGGCCGGGGAGCTGTTTTTT.